This T cell receptor (beta chain) was observed in a study of T-cell memory formation after mild COVID-19. In the study overall: The TCR clusters were mostly specific to one donor.

One entry per CDR3 protein, called by TCRdb with MiXCR from the 5' RACE reads. The sample includes 500,000 to 550,000 distinct CDR3 sequences, about a fifth of them seen just once. The V segment lost 5 bases and the J segment 3 bases; nucleotides outside the gene matches: 7. The V gene's germline CDR1 is SEHNR and CDR2 FQNEAQ (reference sequence). The CDR3 covers 16 residues. The sequencing sample was made of PBMCs or a T cell subset sorted from them (not recorded which). The chain employs TRBV7-9 and TRBJ2-2, with 9 bases fitting TRBD1. The receptor was isolated from an adult woman who had mild COVID-19 (a few samples of this study predate the infection). Cell type and time point are not known. The CDR3 DNA sequence: TGTGCCAGCAGCACCCGGCGGGACAGGGACACCGGGGAGCTGTTTTTT. Its translation is CASSTRRDRDTGELFF.